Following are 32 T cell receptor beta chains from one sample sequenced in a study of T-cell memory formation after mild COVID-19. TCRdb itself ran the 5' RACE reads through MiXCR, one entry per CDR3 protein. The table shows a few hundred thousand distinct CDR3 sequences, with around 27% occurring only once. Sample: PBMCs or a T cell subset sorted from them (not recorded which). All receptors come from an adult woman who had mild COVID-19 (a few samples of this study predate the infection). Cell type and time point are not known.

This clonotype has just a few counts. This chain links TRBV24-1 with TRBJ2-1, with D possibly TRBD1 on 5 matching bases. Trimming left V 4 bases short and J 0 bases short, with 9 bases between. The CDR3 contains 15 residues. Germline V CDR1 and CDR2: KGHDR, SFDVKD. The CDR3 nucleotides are TGTGCCACCAGTGACCCGACAGTCTCCTACAATGAGCAGTTCTTC. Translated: CATSDPTVSYNEQFF.

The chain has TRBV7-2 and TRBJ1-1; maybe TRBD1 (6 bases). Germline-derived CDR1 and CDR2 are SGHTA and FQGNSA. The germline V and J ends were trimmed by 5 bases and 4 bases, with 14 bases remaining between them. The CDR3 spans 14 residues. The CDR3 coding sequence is TGTGCCAGCAGCAACACAGGGATGAGCACTGAAGCTTTCTTT. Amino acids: CASSNTGMSTEAFF.

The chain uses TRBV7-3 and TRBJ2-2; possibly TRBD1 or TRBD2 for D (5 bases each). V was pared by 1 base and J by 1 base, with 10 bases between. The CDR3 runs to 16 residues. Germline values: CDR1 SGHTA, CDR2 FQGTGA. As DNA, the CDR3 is TGTGCCAGCAGCTTAAGGGCAGGGAGGAACACCGGGGAGCTGTTTTTT. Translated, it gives CASSLRAGRNTGELFF.

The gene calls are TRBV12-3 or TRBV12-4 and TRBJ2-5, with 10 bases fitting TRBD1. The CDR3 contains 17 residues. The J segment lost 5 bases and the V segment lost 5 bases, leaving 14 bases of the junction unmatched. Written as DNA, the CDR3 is TGTGCCAGCAGTCCCGGCCCCACGGGACAGGGGCGCGAGACCCAGTACTTC. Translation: CASSPGPTGQGRETQYF.

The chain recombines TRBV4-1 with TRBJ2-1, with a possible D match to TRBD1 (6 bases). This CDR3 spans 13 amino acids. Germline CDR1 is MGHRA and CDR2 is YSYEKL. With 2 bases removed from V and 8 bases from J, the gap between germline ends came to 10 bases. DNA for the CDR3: TGCGCCAGCAGCCAATTGGACAGTGATGAGCAGTTCTTC. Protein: CASSQLDSDEQFF.

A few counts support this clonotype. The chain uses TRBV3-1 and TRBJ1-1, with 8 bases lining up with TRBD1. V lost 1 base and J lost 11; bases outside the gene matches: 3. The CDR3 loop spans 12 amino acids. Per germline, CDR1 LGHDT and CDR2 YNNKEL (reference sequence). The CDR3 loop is CASSQGDRKAFF. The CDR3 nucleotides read TGTGCCAGCAGCCAAGGGGACAGGAAGGCTTTCTTT. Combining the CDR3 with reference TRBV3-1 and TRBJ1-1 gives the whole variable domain DTAVSQTPKYLVTQMGNDKSIKCEQNLGHDTMYWYKQDSKKFLKIMFSYNNKELIINETVPNRFSPKSPDKAHLNLHINSLELGDSAVYFCASSQGDRKAFFGQGTRLTVV.

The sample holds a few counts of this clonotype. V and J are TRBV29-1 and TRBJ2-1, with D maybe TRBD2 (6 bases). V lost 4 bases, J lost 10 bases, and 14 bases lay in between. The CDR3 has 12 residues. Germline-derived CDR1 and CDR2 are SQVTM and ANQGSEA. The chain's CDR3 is CSVGTDYGEQFF. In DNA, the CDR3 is TGCAGCGTTGGGACGGACTACGGGGAGCAGTTCTTC.

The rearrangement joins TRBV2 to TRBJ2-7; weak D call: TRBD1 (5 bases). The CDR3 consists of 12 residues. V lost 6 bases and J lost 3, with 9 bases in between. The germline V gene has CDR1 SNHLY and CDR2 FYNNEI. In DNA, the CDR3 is TGTGCCAGCAGAGATGACAGCTACGAGCAGTACTTC. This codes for CASRDDSYEQYF.

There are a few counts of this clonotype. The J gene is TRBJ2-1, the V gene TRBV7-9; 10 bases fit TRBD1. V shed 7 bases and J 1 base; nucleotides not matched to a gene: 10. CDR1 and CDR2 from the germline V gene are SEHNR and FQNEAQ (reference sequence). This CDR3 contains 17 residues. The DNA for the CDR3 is TGTGCCAGCAACCTGCAAGGGACAGGGGAGTCCTACAATGAGCAGTTCTTC. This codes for CASNLQGTGESYNEQFF.

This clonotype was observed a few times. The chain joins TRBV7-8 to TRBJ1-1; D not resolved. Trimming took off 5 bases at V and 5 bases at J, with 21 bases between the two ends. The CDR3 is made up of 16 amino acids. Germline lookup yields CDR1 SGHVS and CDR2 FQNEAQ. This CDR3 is CASSLGPSRPETEAFF. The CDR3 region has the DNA TGTGCCAGCAGCCTTGGGCCCAGTAGGCCTGAGACTGAAGCTTTCTTT. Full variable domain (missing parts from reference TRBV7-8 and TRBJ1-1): GAGVSQSPRYKVAKRGQDVALRCDPISGHVSLFWYQQALGQGPEFLTYFQNEAQLDKSGLPSDRFFAERPEGSVSTLKIQRTQQEDSAVYLCASSLGPSRPETEAFFGQGTRLTVV.

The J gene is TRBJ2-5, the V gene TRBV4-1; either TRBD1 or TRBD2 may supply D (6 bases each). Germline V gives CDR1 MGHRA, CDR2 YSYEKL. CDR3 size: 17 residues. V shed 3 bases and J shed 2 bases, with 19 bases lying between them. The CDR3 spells CASSHYVGGRYQETQYF. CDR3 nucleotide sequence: TGCGCCAGCAGCCATTATGTCGGGGGCCGGTATCAAGAGACCCAGTACTTC.

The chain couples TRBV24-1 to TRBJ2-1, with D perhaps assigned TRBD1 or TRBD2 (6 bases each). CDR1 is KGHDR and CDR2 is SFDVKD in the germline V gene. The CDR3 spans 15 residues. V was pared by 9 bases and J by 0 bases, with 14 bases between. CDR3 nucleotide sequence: TGTGCCACCGGTGGGGGGACAAGCTCCTACAATGAGCAGTTCTTC. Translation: CATGGGTSSYNEQFF.

The chain's CDR3 is CATQGLSNTEAFF. In DNA form, the CDR3 reads TGTGCCACCCAGGGACTCTCGAACACTGAAGCTTTCTTT. The genes are TRBV6-1 and TRBJ1-1; weak D call: TRBD1 (5 bases). The CDR3 runs to 13 residues. Germline CDR1 reads MNHNS; CDR2 reads SASEGT. The V end lost 10 bases, the J end lost 1 base, and 13 bases lay between the germline ends.

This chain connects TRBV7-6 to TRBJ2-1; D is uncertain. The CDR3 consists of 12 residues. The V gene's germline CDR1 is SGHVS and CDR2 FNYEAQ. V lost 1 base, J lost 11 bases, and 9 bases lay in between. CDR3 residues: CASSLVRSQQFF. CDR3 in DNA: TGTGCCAGCAGCTTAGTTCGATCACAGCAGTTCTTC.

The CDR3 reads CSVVTPGSFYGYTF. CDR3 sequence (DNA): TGCAGCGTTGTCACCCCAGGGAGCTTTTATGGCTACACCTTC. V usage is TRBV29-1 and J usage is TRBJ1-2; D is perhaps TRBD1 (5 bases). V was cut by 4 bases and J by 5 bases, with 17 bases left in between. Germline V gene sequence: CDR1 SQVTM, CDR2 ANQGSEA. The CDR3 totals 14 residues.

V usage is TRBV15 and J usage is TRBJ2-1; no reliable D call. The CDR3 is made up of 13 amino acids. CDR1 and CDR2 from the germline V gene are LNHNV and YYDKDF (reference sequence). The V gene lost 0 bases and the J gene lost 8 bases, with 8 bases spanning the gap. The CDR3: CATSRDMWDEQFF. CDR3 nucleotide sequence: TGTGCCACCAGCAGAGATATGTGGGATGAGCAGTTCTTC.

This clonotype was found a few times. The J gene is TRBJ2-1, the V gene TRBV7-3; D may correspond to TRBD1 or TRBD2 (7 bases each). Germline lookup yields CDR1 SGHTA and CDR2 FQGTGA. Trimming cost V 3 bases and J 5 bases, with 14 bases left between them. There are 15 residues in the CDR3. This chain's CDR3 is CASSFQGGYNNEQFF. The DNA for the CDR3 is TGTGCCAGCAGCTTTCAGGGGGGGTACAACAATGAGCAGTTCTTC.

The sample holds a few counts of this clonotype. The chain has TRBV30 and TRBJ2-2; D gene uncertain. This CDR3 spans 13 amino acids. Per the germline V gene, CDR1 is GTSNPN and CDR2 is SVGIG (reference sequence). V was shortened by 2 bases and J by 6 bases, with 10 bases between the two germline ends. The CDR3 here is CAWSPSDPGELFF. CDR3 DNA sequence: TGTGCCTGGAGTCCTTCGGATCCCGGGGAGCTGTTTTTT.

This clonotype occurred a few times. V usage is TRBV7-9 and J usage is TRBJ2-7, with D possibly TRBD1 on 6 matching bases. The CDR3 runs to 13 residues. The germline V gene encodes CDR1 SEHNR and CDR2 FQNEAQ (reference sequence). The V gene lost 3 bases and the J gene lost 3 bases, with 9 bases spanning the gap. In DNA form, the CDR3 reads TGTGCCAGCAGCTTTGGGGGCGACTACGAGCAGTACTTC. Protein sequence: CASSFGGDYEQYF.

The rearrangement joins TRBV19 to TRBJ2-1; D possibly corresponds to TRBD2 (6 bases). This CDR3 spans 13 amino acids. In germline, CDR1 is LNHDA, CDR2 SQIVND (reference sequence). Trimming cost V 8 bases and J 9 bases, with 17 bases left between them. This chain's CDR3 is CASAWGDSGEQFF. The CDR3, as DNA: TGTGCCAGTGCTTGGGGAGATAGCGGTGAGCAGTTCTTC.

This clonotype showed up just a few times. The CDR3 loop reads CASSQDQTGGEGMLGFDEQFF. Here the CDR3 DNA reads TGCGCCAGCAGCCAAGACCAGACAGGGGGCGAGGGTATGTTAGGTTTCGATGAGCAGTTCTTC. The V and J genes are TRBV4-3 and TRBJ2-1; TRBD1 aligns across 10 bases. V shed 0 bases and J 8 bases; nucleotides not matched to a gene: 22. The CDR3 contains 21 residues. Germline V CDR1 and CDR2: LGHNA, YSLEER.

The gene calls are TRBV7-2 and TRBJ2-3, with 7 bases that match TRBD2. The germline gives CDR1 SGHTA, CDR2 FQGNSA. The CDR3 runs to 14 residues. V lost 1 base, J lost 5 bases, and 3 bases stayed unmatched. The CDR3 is CASSLGGGLDTQYF. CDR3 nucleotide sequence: TGTGCCAGCAGCTTAGGGGGAGGGTTAGATACGCAGTATTTT.

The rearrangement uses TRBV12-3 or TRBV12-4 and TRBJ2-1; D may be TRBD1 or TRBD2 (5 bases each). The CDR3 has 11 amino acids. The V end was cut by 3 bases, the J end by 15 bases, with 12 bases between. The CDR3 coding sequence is TGTGCCAGCAGTTTGGGGGTATCGTTGTTCTTC. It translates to CASSLGVSLFF.

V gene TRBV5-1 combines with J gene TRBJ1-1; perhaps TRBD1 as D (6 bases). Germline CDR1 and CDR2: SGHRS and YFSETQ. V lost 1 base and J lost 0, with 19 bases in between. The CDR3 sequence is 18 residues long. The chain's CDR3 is CASSLSLRGMPMNTEAFF. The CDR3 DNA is TGCGCCAGCAGCTTGTCACTCAGGGGAATGCCGATGAACACTGAAGCTTTCTTT.

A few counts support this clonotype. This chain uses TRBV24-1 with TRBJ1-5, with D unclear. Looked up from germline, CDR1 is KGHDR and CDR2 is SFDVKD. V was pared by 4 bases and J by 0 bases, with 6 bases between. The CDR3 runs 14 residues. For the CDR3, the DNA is TGTGCCACCAGTGACAGGTATAGCAATCAGCCCCAGCATTTT. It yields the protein CATSDRYSNQPQHF.

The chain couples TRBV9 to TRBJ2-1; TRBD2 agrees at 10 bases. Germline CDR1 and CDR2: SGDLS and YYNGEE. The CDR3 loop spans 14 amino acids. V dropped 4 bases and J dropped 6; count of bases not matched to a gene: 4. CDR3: CASSKAGGLNEQFF. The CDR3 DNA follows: TGTGCCAGCAGCAAAGCGGGAGGGCTCAATGAGCAGTTCTTC.

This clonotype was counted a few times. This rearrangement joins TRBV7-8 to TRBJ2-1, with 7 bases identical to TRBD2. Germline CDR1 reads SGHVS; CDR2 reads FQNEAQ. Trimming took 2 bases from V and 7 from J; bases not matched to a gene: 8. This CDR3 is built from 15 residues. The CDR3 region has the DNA TGTGCCAGCAGCTTAAAACGATTGGGGGGGAATGAGCAGTTCTTC. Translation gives CASSLKRLGGNEQFF.

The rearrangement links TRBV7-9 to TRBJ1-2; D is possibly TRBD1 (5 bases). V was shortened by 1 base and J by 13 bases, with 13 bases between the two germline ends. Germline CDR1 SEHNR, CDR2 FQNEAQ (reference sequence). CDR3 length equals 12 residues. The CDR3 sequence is CASSLGPQGFTF. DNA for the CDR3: TGTGCCAGCAGCTTAGGGCCCCAGGGATTCACCTTC.

The chain's CDR3 is CASSYSSGREVYEQYF. CDR3 nucleotides: TGTGCCAGCAGTTACTCATCGGGGCGGGAGGTCTACGAGCAGTACTTC. The rearrangement links TRBV6-2 or TRBV6-3 to TRBJ2-7, with 8 bases that match TRBD2. V gave up 0 bases and J gave up 3 bases; unmatched junction bases: 7. CDR3 size: 16 residues. In germline, CDR1 is MNHEY, CDR2 SVGEGT.

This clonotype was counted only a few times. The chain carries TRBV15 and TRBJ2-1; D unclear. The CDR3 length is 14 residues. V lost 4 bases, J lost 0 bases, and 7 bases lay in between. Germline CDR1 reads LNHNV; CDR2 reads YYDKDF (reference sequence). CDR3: CATSIFSSYNEQFF. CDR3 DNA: TGTGCCACCAGCATCTTCAGCTCCTACAATGAGCAGTTCTTC.

The CDR3 DNA is TGTGCCAGCAGCAAATTGGAGCGGGAGGGCCCGTACGAGCAGTACTTC. Encoded protein: CASSKLEREGPYEQYF. The genes are TRBV21-1 and TRBJ2-7; TRBD2, the table's D call, was not compared with the DNA. TRBV21-1 is labeled a pseudogene. This CDR3 region has 16 residues.

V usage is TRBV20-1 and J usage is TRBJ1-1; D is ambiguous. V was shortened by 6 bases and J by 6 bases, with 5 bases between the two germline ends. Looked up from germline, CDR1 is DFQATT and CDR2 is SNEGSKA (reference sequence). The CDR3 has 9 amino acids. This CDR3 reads CSAKAEAFF. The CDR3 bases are TGCAGTGCAAAGGCTGAAGCTTTCTTT.